This TCR beta chain derives from a study of T cell changes during pregnancy in multiple sclerosis. Germline V gene data show CDR1 as SEHNR and CDR2 as FQNEAQ (reference sequence). Trimming removed 2 bases from V and 4 bases from J; junction bases left unmatched: 7. The CDR3 spans 16 residues. The data were produced by immunoSEQ multiplex PCR, yet TCRdb's version contains in-frame clones alone and is incomplete. The sample lists about 68,000 clones, roughly nine tenths occurring once. The TCR sequence derives from a female donor in good health, enrolled as a control in a pregnancy study. This material consisted of peripheral blood, taken in the second trimester of pregnancy. The chain joins TRBV7-9 to TRBJ2-7; TRBD2 agrees at 11 bases. CDR3 protein: CASSLFSGRALYEQYF. CDR3 DNA: TGTGCCAGCAGCTTATTTAGCGGGAGGGCCTTGTACGAGCAGTACTTC.